This TCR beta chain was captured by sequencing in a study of neurological immune-mediated disorders. Study in general: The disease course was relapsing-remitting in 31 and secondary progressive in about 9% of the roughly 35 multiple sclerosis patients. Notes on the study in general: For the multiple sclerosis repertoire cluster, an association with any clinical or MRI feature was absent. None of the CDR3 amino acid sequences of expanded clones recurred across subjects, suggesting private repertoires in all groups.

TCRdb used MiXCR to reprocess the 5' RACE reads, holding one entry per CDR3 protein. The sample includes more than 75,000 distinct CDR3 sequences, about 5.5% of them seen just once. The unsorted libraries originated from 2 million PBMCs kept at -80 C. This clonotype was counted many times. Antigen specificity is unknown. Sequencing was done on a sample of PBMCs. This clonotype originated in a woman aged 30 to 39 with multiple sclerosis.

This chain's CDR3 is CSARDRFDEQFF. In nucleotides, the CDR3 is TGCAGTGCTAGAGATAGGTTTGATGAGCAGTTCTTC. The chain recombines TRBV20-1 with TRBJ2-1, with no clear D. The CDR3 sequence is 12 residues long. Between the trimmed V and J ends, which lost 0 bases and 8 bases, there was a span of 8 bases. Germline V lookup: CDR1 DFQATT, CDR2 SNEGSKA (reference sequence).